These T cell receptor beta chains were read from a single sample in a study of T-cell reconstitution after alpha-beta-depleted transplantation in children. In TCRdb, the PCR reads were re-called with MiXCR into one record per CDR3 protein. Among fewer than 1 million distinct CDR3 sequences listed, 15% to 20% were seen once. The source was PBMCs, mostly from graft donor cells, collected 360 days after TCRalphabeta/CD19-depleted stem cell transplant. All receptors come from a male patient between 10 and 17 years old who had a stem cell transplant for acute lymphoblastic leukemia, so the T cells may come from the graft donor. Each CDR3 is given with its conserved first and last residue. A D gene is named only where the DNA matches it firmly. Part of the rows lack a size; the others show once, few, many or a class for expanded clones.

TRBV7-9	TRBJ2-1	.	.	CASTSLREQFF	TGTGCCAGCACCTCCTTGAGGGAGCAGTTCTTC
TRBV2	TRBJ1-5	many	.	CASAREQGHSQPQHF	TGTGCCAGCGCAAGGGAACAAGGGCACAGTCAGCCCCAGCATTTT
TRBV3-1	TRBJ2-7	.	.	CASSQWHSIGEQYF	TGTGCCAGCAGCCAATGGCACTCCATTGGGGAGCAGTACTTC
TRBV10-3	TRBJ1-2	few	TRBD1	CAISQGRQGVGYGYTF	TGTGCCATCAGCCAGGGGCGACAGGGGGTAGGCTATGGCTACACCTTC
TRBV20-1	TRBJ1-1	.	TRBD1	CSARTGGRTEAFF	TGCAGTGCTAGAACAGGGGGTAGGACTGAAGCTTTCTTT
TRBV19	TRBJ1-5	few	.	CASSTLIVGNQPQHF	TGTGCCAGTAGTACCTTAATCGTGGGCAATCAGCCCCAGCATTTT
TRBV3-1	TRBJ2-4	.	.	CASSQDSGTLAKNIQYF	TGTGCCAGCAGCCAAGATTCAGGTACCCTAGCCAAAAACATTCAGTACTTC
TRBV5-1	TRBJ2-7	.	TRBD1	CASSLSGTGSHEQYF	TGCGCCAGCAGCCTATCCGGGACAGGGTCCCACGAGCAGTACTTC
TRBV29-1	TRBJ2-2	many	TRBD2	CSVLVGLGNTGELFF	TGCAGCGTTCTCGTAGGACTAGGGAACACCGGGGAGCTGTTTTTT
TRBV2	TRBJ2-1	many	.	CASTPEGTYNEQFF	TGTGCCAGTACGCCCGAGGGTACTTACAATGAGCAGTTCTTC
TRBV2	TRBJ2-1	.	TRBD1	CASSDVWQGVYNEQFF	TGTGCCAGCAGTGACGTTTGGCAGGGGGTCTACAATGAGCAGTTCTTC
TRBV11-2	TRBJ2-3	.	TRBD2	CASSSIKGTSGRVPDTQYF	TGTGCCAGCAGCTCAATAAAGGGGACTAGCGGGAGAGTGCCAGATACGCAGTATTTT
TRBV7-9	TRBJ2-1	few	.	CASSPASASQFF	TGTGCCAGCAGCCCTGCGTCGGCGAGTCAGTTCTTC
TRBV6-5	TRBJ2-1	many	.	CASSSSGYNEQFF	TGTGCCAGCAGTTCAAGCGGCTACAATGAGCAGTTCTTC
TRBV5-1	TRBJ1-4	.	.	CASSLCCGRDEKLFF	TGCGCCAGCAGCTTGTGTTGTGGGAGGGATGAAAAACTGTTTTTT
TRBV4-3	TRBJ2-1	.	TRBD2	CASSQLPGLAYEQFF	TGCGCCAGCAGCCAACTTCCGGGACTAGCGTATGAGCAGTTCTTC
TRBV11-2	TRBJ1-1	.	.	CASSLKFYLNTEAFF	TGTGCCAGCAGCTTAAAGTTCTACCTGAACACTGAAGCTTTCTTT
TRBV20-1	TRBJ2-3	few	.	CRAMEGGNFGDTQYF	TGCAGGGCTATGGAGGGCGGTAATTTTGGAGATACGCAGTATTTT
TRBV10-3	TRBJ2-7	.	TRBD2	CAISGSVGLAGRDEQYF	TGTGCCATCAGTGGATCTGTAGGTCTAGCGGGAAGAGACGAGCAGTACTTC
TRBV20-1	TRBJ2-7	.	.	CSASMRGRIGDEQYF	TGCAGTGCTAGTATGAGGGGGAGAATTGGTGACGAGCAGTACTTC
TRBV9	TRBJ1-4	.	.	CASSVSSRREKLFF	TGTGCCAGCAGCGTAAGCTCCCGGAGGGAAAAACTGTTTTTT
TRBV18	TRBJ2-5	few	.	CASSPPRKRLETQYF	TGTGCCAGCTCACCACCGAGGAAGCGTCTGGAGACCCAGTACTTC
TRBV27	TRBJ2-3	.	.	CASSLWGFTDTQYF	TGTGCCAGCAGTTTATGGGGATTCACAGATACGCAGTATTTT
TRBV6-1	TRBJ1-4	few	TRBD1	CASSTGVSNEKLFF	TGTGCCAGCAGTACAGGGGTCAGTAATGAAAAACTGTTTTTT
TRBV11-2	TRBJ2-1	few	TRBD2	CASSVRTSGSGEQFF	TGTGCCAGCAGCGTGAGGACTAGCGGGAGCGGGGAGCAGTTCTTC
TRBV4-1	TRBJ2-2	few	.	CASSQLIALKETGVPTGELFF	TGCGCCAGCAGCCAACTAATAGCCCTTAAAGAAACCGGGGTTCCCACCGGGGAGCTGTTTTTT
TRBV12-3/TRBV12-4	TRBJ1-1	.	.	CASSLPPPAANTEAFF	TGTGCCAGCAGTTTACCCCCTCCCGCGGCGAACACTGAAGCTTTCTTT
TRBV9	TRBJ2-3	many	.	CASSVVGGTDTQYF	TGTGCCAGCAGCGTAGTGGGTGGGACAGATACGCAGTATTTT
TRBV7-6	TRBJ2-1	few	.	CASSLLREKAYNEQFF	TGTGCCAGCAGCTTATTGAGGGAGAAGGCCTACAATGAGCAGTTCTTC
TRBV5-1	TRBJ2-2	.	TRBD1	CASSFYAGGPGELFF	TGCGCCAGCAGCTTCTACGCAGGGGGCCCCGGGGAGCTGTTTTTT
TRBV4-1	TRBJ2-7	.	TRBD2	CASSASEREYEQYF	TGCGCCAGCAGCGCCAGTGAGCGGGAGTACGAGCAGTACTTC
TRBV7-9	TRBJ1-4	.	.	CASSLGDRDNEKLFF	TGTGCCAGCAGCTTAGGGGACCGAGACAATGAAAAACTGTTTTTT
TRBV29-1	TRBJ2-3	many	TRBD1	CSVVTGADTQYF	TGCAGCGTTGTAACAGGGGCAGATACGCAGTATTTT
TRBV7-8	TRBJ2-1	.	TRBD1	CASSSVTGWGEQFF	TGTGCCAGCAGCTCCGTGACAGGGTGGGGAGAGCAGTTCTTC
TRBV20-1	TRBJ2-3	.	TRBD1	CSARLRTGVADTQYF	TGCAGTGCTCGCCTCAGGACAGGGGTGGCAGATACGCAGTATTTT